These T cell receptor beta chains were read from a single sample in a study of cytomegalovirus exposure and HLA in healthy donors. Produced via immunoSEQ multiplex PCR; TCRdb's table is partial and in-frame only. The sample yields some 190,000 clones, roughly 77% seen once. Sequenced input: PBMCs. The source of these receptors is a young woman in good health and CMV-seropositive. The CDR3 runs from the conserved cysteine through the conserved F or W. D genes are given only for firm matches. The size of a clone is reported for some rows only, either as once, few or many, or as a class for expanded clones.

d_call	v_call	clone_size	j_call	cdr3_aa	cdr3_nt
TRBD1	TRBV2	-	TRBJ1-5	CASSGQGYNQPQHF	TGTGCCAGCAGTGGACAGGGTTACAATCAGCCCCAGCATTTT
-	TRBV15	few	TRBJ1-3	CATSRVALSGNTIYF	TGTGCCACCAGCAGAGTAGCACTCTCTGGAAACACCATATATTTT
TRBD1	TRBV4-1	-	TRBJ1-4	CASSQRIVGGQGEKLFF	TGCGCCAGCAGCCAACGCATCGTCGGCGGACAGGGTGAAAAACTGTTTTTT
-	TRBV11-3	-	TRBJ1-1	CASSLGGVNTEAFF	TGTGCCAGCAGCCTCGGAGGGGTGAACACTGAAGCTTTCTTT
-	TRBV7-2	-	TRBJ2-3	CASSFRDTQYF	TGTGCCAGCAGCTTTAGAGATACGCAGTATTTT
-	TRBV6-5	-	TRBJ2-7	CASSRDRSYEQYF	TGTGCCAGCAGCCGCGACAGATCCTACGAGCAGTACTTC
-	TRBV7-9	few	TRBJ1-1	CASSPGTPEAFF	TGTGCCAGCAGCCCAGGGACACCTGAAGCTTTCTTT
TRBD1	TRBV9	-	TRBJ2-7	CASSKDRADNEQYF	TGTGCCAGCAGCAAGGACAGGGCCGACAACGAGCAGTACTTC
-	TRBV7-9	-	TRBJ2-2	CSSGAGIGELFF	TGTTCCAGCGGCGCGGGGATCGGGGAGCTGTTTTTT
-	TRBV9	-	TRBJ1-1	CASSEQVMNTEAFF	TGTGCCAGCAGCGAACAGGTCATGAACACTGAAGCTTTCTTT
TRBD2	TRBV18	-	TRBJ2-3	CASSPPGLAGGPGDTQYF	TGTGCCAGCTCACCTCCGGGACTAGCGGGGGGCCCGGGAGATACGCAGTATTTT
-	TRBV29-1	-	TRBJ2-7	CSVVPDSENF	TGCAGCGTTGTCCCGGACAGCGAGAACTTC
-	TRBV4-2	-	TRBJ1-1	CASSKDTKNTEAFF	TGTGCCAGCAGCAAGGACACCAAGAACACTGAAGCTTTCTTT
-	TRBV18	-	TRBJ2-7	CASSPPSVDEQYF	TGTGCCAGCTCACCACCGTCGGTCGACGAGCAGTACTTC
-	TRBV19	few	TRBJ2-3	CASSIGDREKYF	TGTGCCAGTAGTATAGGGGACCGGGAGAAGTATTTT
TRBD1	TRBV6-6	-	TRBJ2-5	CASSSGQTGQYF	TGTGCCAGCAGTTCGGGACAGACGGGGCAGTACTTC
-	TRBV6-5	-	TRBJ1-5	CASSYGGGQPQHF	TGTGCCAGCAGTTATGGGGGAGGACAGCCCCAGCATTTT
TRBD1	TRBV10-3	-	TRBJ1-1	CAISPQGGNTEAFF	TGTGCCATCAGTCCCCAGGGGGGGAACACTGAAGCTTTCTTT
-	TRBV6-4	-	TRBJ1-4	CASSPKTVSVRTNEKLFF	TGTGCCAGCAGTCCTAAGACAGTCAGCGTGAGAACTAATGAAAAACTGTTTTTT
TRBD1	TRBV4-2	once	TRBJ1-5	CASSQTDRGWDSNQPQHF	TGTGCCAGCAGCCAAACCGACAGGGGGTGGGATAGCAATCAGCCCCAGCATTTT
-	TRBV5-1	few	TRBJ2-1	CASSLRQGMSYNEQFF	TGCGCCAGCAGCTTGAGGCAGGGGATGAGTTACAATGAGCAGTTCTTC
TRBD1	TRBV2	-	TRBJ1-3	CASSEGDRLKQSSGNTIYF	TGTGCCAGCAGTGAGGGGGACAGGCTGAAACAAAGCTCTGGAAACACCATATATTTT
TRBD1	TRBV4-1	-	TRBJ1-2	CASSQADRGYGYTF	TGCGCCAGCAGCCAAGCAGACAGGGGTTATGGCTACACCTTC
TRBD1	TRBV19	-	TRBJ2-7	CATSRTGALEQYF	TGTGCCACTAGTAGAACAGGGGCCCTCGAGCAGTACTTC
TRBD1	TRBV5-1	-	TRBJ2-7	CASSTGTGVYEQYF	TGCGCCAGCAGCACCGGGACAGGGGTTTACGAGCAGTACTTC
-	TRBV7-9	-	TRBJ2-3	CASSLVRGGDTDTQYF	TGTGCCAGCAGCTTAGTTAGGGGGGGTGACACAGATACGCAGTATTTT
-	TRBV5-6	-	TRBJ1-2	CASSPRQENYGYTF	TGTGCCAGCAGCCCAAGACAGGAGAACTATGGCTACACCTTC
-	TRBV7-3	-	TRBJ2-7	CASSLRSGFSYEQYF	TGTGCCAGCAGCTTACGGTCAGGGTTTTCCTACGAGCAGTACTTC
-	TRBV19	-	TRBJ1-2	CASSPGYGADYGYTF	TGTGCCAGTAGTCCCGGGTATGGGGCTGACTATGGCTACACCTTC
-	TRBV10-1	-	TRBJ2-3	CASKGAGDTQYF	TGCGCCAGCAAAGGGGCAGGAGATACGCAGTATTTT
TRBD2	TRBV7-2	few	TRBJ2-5	CASSLGGLAGGPGETQYF	TGTGCCAGCAGCTTAGGGGGACTAGCGGGGGGGCCGGGAGAGACCCAGTACTTC
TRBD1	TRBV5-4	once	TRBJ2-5	CASSSDRYSETQYF	TGTGCCAGCAGCTCGGACAGGTATTCTGAGACCCAGTACTTC
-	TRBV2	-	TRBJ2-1	CASSGNEQFF	TGTGCCAGCAGCGGGAATGAGCAGTTCTTC
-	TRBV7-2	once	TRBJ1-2	CASSLEGVGANYGYTF	TGTGCCAGCAGCTTAGAAGGGGTCGGAGCTAACTATGGCTACACCTTC
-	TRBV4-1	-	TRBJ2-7	CASSQPGGGEQYF	TGCGCCAGCAGCCAACCGGGGGGCGGAGAGCAGTACTTC
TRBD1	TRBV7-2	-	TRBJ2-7	CASSPGTGRPRTYF	TGTGCCAGCAGCCCAGGGACAGGGAGGCCCCGAACGTACTTC
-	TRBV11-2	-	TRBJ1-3	CASSLQGYSGNTIYF	TGTGCCAGCAGCTTACAGGGGTACTCTGGAAACACCATATATTTT
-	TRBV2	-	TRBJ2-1	CASSGQGQNNEQFF	TGTGCCAGCAGTGGCCAGGGGCAGAATAATGAGCAGTTCTTC
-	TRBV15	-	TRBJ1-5	CATSSDQAGNQPQHF	TGTGCCACCAGCAGCGACCAGGCAGGCAATCAGCCCCAGCATTTT
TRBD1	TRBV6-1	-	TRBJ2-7	CASKPGQGKYEQYF	TGTGCCAGCAAACCGGGACAGGGGAAGTACGAGCAGTACTTC
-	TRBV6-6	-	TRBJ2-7	CASSYSNPQGEQYF	TGTGCCAGCAGTTACTCAAACCCACAGGGCGAGCAGTACTTC
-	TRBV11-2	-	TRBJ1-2	CASSPRAGVKYYGYTF	TGTGCCAGCAGCCCGAGGGCAGGGGTCAAGTACTATGGCTACACCTTC
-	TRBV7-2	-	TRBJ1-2	CASSPSTLGGNYGYTF	TGTGCCAGCAGCCCCTCCACTCTGGGGGGAAACTATGGCTACACCTTC
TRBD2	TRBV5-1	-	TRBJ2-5	CASSPSGEETQYF	TGCGCCAGCAGCCCTAGCGGGGAAGAGACCCAGTACTTC
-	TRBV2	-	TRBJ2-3	CASSVSQNTDTQYF	TGTGCCAGCAGTGTATCTCAGAACACAGATACGCAGTATTTT
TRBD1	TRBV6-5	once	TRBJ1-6	CASSYGTGGNSPLHF	TGTGCCAGCAGTTACGGGACAGGGGGAAATTCACCCCTCCACTTT
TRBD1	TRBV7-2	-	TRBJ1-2	CASSPMTGNYGYTF	TGTGCCAGCAGCCCTATGACAGGGAACTATGGCTACACCTTC
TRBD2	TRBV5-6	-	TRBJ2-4	CASSLLAGRDIQYF	TGTGCCAGCAGCTTGCTAGCGGGGAGGGACATTCAGTACTTC
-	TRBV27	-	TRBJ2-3	CATSQVAASTDTQYF	TGTGCCACCTCCCAGGTAGCGGCTAGCACAGATACGCAGTATTTT
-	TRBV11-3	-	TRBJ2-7	CASSLERTASYEQYF	TGTGCCAGCAGCTTAGAACGGACAGCTTCCTACGAGCAGTACTTC
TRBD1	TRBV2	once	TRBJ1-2	CASGGDRGRGYTF	TGTGCCAGTGGGGGGGACAGGGGACGGGGCTACACCTTC
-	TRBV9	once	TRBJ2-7	CASSVDQGRVEQYF	TGTGCCAGCAGCGTAGACCAGGGTAGGGTCGAGCAGTACTTC
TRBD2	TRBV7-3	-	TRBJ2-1	CASSYSGGGNEQFF	TGTGCCAGCTCCTATAGCGGGGGGGGGAATGAGCAGTTCTTC
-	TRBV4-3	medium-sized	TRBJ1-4	CASSQTGTPNEKLFF	TGCGCCAGCAGCCAAACCGGGACACCTAATGAAAAACTGTTTTTT